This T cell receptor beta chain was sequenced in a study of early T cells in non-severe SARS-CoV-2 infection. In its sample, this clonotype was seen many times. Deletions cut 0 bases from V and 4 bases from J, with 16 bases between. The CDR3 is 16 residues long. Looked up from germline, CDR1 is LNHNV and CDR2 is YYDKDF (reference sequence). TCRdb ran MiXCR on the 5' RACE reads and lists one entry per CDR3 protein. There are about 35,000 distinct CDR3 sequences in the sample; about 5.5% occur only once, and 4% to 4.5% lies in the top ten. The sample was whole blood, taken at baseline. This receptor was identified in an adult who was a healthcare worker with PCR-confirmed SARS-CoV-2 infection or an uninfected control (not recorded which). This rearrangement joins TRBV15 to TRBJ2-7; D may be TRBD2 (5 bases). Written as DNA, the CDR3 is TGTGCCACCAGCAGAGATCCGGGCGCCGGGATATACGAGCAGTACTTC. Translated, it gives CATSRDPGAGIYEQYF.